This T cell receptor (beta chain) was identified during a study of T cell responses to AZD1222 COVID-19 vaccine. Overall study: Doses given second, at about 4 or about 12 weeks, were pooled. General observations from the study: Of spike-specific TCRs, nearly half reportedly target regions left unmutated in variants. The span of vaccine-associated CD4 TCRs extended across spike, with dominance at 160-218 and 743-854.

Germline values: CDR1 MDHEN, CDR2 SYDVKM. The CDR3 is made up of 16 amino acids. In the case of this clone: What it binds is not known. One end of the junction is discordant with germline, which a read error may explain.

Assay used: immunoSEQ multiplex PCR; TCRdb lists only in-frame clones, some missing. The table records about 100,000 clones, approximately 88% of them present only once. Sequenced material: peripheral blood, taken on day 0 of AZD1222 vaccination. The sequence was obtained from an adult in good health. The genes are TRBV28 and TRBJ1-1, with D possibly being TRBD1 (6 bases). The CDR3 protein is CASSLSTGILNTEAFF. In nucleotides, the CDR3 is TGTGCCAGCAGCTTATCTACAGGGATTCTGAACACTGAAGCTTTCTTT.